These 24 T cell receptor beta chains came from one sample sequenced in a study of shared clonotypes between healthy human individuals. This table comes from immunoSEQ multiplex PCR, and its TCRdb copy is limited to in-frame clones, with some not included. Of 2 million to 3 million clones listed, roughly 92% are singletons. Sample: naive CD4+ T cells sorted from blood. The subset denotes: CD45RA+ positively selected. The receptors derive from a man aged 18 to 29 in good health.

This clone was seen a single time. This CDR3 is CASASGTGVRGYTF. CDR3 in DNA: TGCGCCAGCGCCTCCGGGACAGGGGTACGTGGCTACACCTTC. V usage is TRBV5-1 and J usage is TRBJ1-2, with 10 positions matching TRBD1. The CDR3 totals 14 residues. The trim removed 7 bases at V and 7 bases at J, leaving 10 bases unmatched. Germline CDR1 is SGHRS and CDR2 is YFSETQ.

About this clone itself: Other nucleotide sequences in the sample specify the same CDR3. The rearrangement links TRBV5-4 to TRBJ2-5; 11 positions agree with TRBD1. The V and J ends lost 4 bases and 4 bases, in that order; junction bases with no gene match: 3. Germline V CDR1 and CDR2: SGHNT, YYREEE (reference sequence). CDR3 size: 14 residues. CDR3 DNA sequence: TGTGCCAGCAGCCTCGGGACAGGGGGAGAGACCCAGTACTTC. Protein product: CASSLGTGGETQYF.

Regarding this clone: The sample contains more than one DNA sequence encoding this CDR3. The J gene is TRBJ2-3, the V gene TRBV4-3, with no clear D. The CDR3 runs to 13 residues. The V and J ends lost 0 bases and 5 bases respectively, with 6 bases between them. Germline lookup yields CDR1 LGHNA and CDR2 YSLEER. As DNA, the CDR3 is TGCGCCAGCAGCCAAGATTTGGGAGATACGCAGTATTTT. The encoded protein is CASSQDLGDTQYF.

The chain employs TRBV4-1 and TRBJ2-7; D remains ambiguous. In germline, CDR1 is MGHRA, CDR2 YSYEKL. The V gene lost 0 bases and the J gene lost 7 bases, with 13 bases spanning the gap. The CDR3 covers 14 residues. DNA for the CDR3: TGCGCCAGCAGCCAAGATACGGCTCCGTGGGAGCAGTACTTC. Protein: CASSQDTAPWEQYF.

The chain combines TRBV7-3 with TRBJ2-1; TRBD2 matches 10 bases. Per the germline V gene, CDR1 is SGHTA and CDR2 is FQGTGA. The CDR3 covers 17 residues. V trimming: 5 bases; J trimming: 6 bases; junction bases outside the gene matches: 13. This CDR3 is CASSESGGASGFNEQFF. CDR3 sequence (DNA): TGTGCCAGCAGCGAAAGCGGGGGGGCTAGCGGATTCAATGAGCAGTTCTTC.

The chain carries TRBV2 and TRBJ2-4; TRBD2 aligns across 11 bases. There are 18 residues in the CDR3. Per germline, CDR1 SNHLY and CDR2 FYNNEI. The trim removed 6 bases at V and 0 bases at J, leaving 10 bases unmatched. The CDR3 sequence is CASREGLADLIAKNIQYF. CDR3 in DNA: TGTGCCAGCAGGGAGGGACTAGCGGACCTTATAGCCAAAAACATTCAGTACTTC.

This sequence joins TRBV6-6 and TRBJ1-1; 8 bases map to TRBD1. There are 14 residues in the CDR3. Looked up from germline, CDR1 is MNHNY and CDR2 is SVGAGI (reference sequence). Trimming at V came to 6 bases and at J to 2 bases, leaving 5 bases not matched to a gene. CDR3 nucleotide sequence: TGTGCCAGCAGGGGACAGGAGACCAACACTGAAGCTTTCTTT. Protein sequence: CASRGQETNTEAFF.

The J gene is TRBJ1-2, the V gene TRBV7-2, with D uncertain. The CDR3 length is 14 residues. Trimming pared 5 bases from V and 4 bases from J, leaving 14 bases between. Germline loops: CDR1 SGHTA, CDR2 FQGNSA. The CDR3 region has the DNA TGTGCCAGCAGCCCGCGGGTGATAGGCTATGGCTACACCTTC. Amino acid sequence: CASSPRVIGYGYTF.

This clone was observed once. This chain connects TRBV2 to TRBJ2-7; the D gene is possibly TRBD1 (5 bases). V lost 8 bases and J 2 bases, leaving 13 bases between the germline ends. Per germline, CDR1 SNHLY and CDR2 FYNNEI. This CDR3 contains 13 residues. The CDR3 DNA is TGTGCCAGCCAGTCGACAGATCCCTACGAGCAGTACTTC. Translated: CASQSTDPYEQYF. Full variable domain (outside the CDR3, taken from reference TRBV2 and TRBJ2-7): EPEVTQTPSHQVTQMGQEVILRCVPISNHLYFYWYRQILGQKVEFLVSFYNNEISEKSEIFDDQFSVERPDGSNFTLKIRSTKLEDSAMYFCASQSTDPYEQYFGPGTRLTVT.

This chain connects TRBV11-2 to TRBJ1-2; D might be TRBD1 (6 bases). The length of the CDR3 is 16 residues. Trimming took 4 bases from V and 2 from J, leaving 17 bases between them. CDR1 SGHAT and CDR2 FQNNGV come from the germline V gene. CDR3 coding DNA: TGTGCCAGCAGCTACTTAGGTGTAGGGGGGAACTATGGCTACACCTTC. Its protein is CASSYLGVGGNYGYTF.

This chain uses TRBV15 with TRBJ2-3, with D tentatively TRBD2 (6 bases). The CDR3 loop spans 15 amino acids. Trimming removed 0 bases at V and 5 bases at J, with 12 bases between. The germline gives CDR1 LNHNV, CDR2 YYDKDF (reference sequence). This CDR3 is CATSRDQWREDTQYF. In DNA, the CDR3 is TGTGCCACCAGCAGAGATCAGTGGCGGGAAGATACGCAGTATTTT.

This clone was seen a single time. The V and J genes are TRBV10-2 and TRBJ1-1, with D possibly matching TRBD1 (6 bases). There are 14 residues in the CDR3. Germline CDR1 is WSHSY and CDR2 is SAAADI. V lost 8 bases and J lost 1, with 14 bases in between. The CDR3 DNA follows: TGCGCCAGCCGGGGGGGCGCAACGAACACTGAAGCTTTCTTT. The encoded protein is CASRGGATNTEAFF.

About this clone itself: The sample contains more than one DNA sequence encoding this CDR3. The chain uses TRBV18 and TRBJ2-5; D not resolved. The CDR3 spans 13 residues. The V end was cut by 0 bases, the J end by 2 bases, with 4 bases between. CDR1 and CDR2 from the germline V gene are KGHSH and LQKENI. The DNA of the CDR3 is TGTGCCAGCTCACCACCTGGGCAAGAGACCCAGTACTTC. Protein: CASSPPGQETQYF.

The rearrangement joins TRBV28 to TRBJ1-1; D is uncertain. V shed 6 bases and J shed 2 bases, with 10 bases lying between them. In germline, CDR1 is MDHEN, CDR2 SYDVKM. This CDR3 spans 13 amino acids. CDR3 in amino acids: CASSRASNTEAFF. CDR3 nucleotide sequence: TGTGCCAGCAGCCGAGCCAGTAACACTGAAGCTTTCTTT.

The chain is built from TRBV11-2 and TRBJ2-5, with D perhaps TRBD1 (6 bases). Germline V gene data show CDR1 as SGHAT and CDR2 as FQNNGV. The CDR3 contains 17 residues. V shed 3 bases and J shed 1 base, with 18 bases lying between them. CDR3 DNA sequence: TGTGCCAGCAGCTTGGGGGCTTCAGGGAGTTCCCAAGAGACCCAGTACTTC. Amino acid sequence: CASSLGASGSSQETQYF.

The chain is built from TRBV7-2 and TRBJ1-1; 7 nucleotides agree with TRBD1. The CDR3 is made up of 15 amino acids. The ends lost 5 bases at V and 4 bases at J; junction bases unmatched: 10. Germline assignment: CDR1 SGHTA and CDR2 FQGNSA. The CDR3 spells CASSLDGQAGTEAFF. In DNA, the CDR3 is TGTGCCAGCAGCCTGGATGGACAGGCTGGCACTGAAGCTTTCTTT.

The V and J genes are TRBV28 and TRBJ1-1; D is unclear. CDR3 length: 15 amino acids. The germline V gene has CDR1 MDHEN and CDR2 SYDVKM. Trimming took 6 bases from V and 0 from J, leaving 14 bases between them. The CDR3 DNA follows: TGTGCCAGCAGCCTGTTGGACGCAATGAACACTGAAGCTTTCTTT. It yields the protein CASSLLDAMNTEAFF.

The rearrangement joins TRBV30 to TRBJ1-2, with D perhaps matching TRBD1 (5 bases). Germline-derived CDR1 and CDR2 are GTSNPN and SVGIG (reference sequence). Trimming pared 5 bases from V and 2 bases from J, leaving 9 bases between. This CDR3 comprises 12 residues. CDR3 sequence: CAWGGVNYGYTF. Written as DNA, the CDR3 is TGTGCCTGGGGGGGTGTGAACTATGGCTACACCTTC.

V is TRBV30 and J is TRBJ1-3; D might be TRBD1 (5 bases). Trimming removed 1 base from V and 0 bases from J, with 13 bases in between. CDR1 and CDR2 from the germline V gene are GTSNPN and SVGIG (reference sequence). The length of the CDR3 is 16 residues. CDR3 DNA: TGTGCCTGGAGTGCAGGGCACAGCCTCTCTGGAAACACCATATATTTT. This codes for CAWSAGHSLSGNTIYF.

The V and J genes are TRBV4-1 and TRBJ2-1; D is unclear. V was clipped by 0 bases and J by 8 bases, with 5 bases between them. This CDR3 has 12 amino acids. The germline V gene encodes CDR1 MGHRA and CDR2 YSYEKL. CDR3 sequence (DNA): TGCGCCAGCAGCCAAGATATGCATGAGCAGTTCTTC. Amino acids: CASSQDMHEQFF.

The chain recombines TRBV2 with TRBJ2-2; tentative D call: TRBD1 (5 bases). This CDR3 has 12 amino acids. V was trimmed by 6 bases and J by 3 bases, leaving 5 bases between them. In germline, CDR1 is SNHLY, CDR2 FYNNEI. CDR3 loop: CASRTDTGELFF. CDR3 coding DNA: TGTGCCAGCAGGACAGACACCGGGGAGCTGTTTTTT.

V usage is TRBV4-3 and J usage is TRBJ2-7; the match to TRBD1 covers 10 bases. The CDR3 consists of 14 residues. V trimming: 4 bases; J trimming: 4 bases; junction bases outside the gene matches: 4. The germline CDR1 and CDR2 sequences are LGHNA and YSLEER. The chain's CDR3 is CASSLGGQGYEQYF. The DNA for the CDR3 is TGCGCCAGCAGCCTCGGGGGACAGGGGTACGAGCAGTACTTC.

The J gene is TRBJ2-1, the V gene TRBV7-9; 7 bases are shared with TRBD2. This CDR3 spans 14 amino acids. The V segment lost 5 bases and the J segment 7 bases; nucleotides outside the gene matches: 8. Germline V gives CDR1 SEHNR, CDR2 FQNEAQ (reference sequence). Here the CDR3 reads CASSRTSLENEQFF. The CDR3 DNA is TGTGCCAGCAGCCGGACTAGTCTCGAAAATGAGCAGTTCTTC.

This chain connects TRBV7-6 to TRBJ2-5; TRBD1 matches at 8 bases. Germline assignment: CDR1 SGHVS and CDR2 FNYEAQ. This CDR3 region has 16 residues. With V trimmed by 4 bases and J by 1 base, 8 bases remained unmatched. The CDR3 bases are TGTGCCAGCAGCTCAGCCTACAGGGGGTCCCAAGAGACCCAGTACTTC. Its translation is CASSSAYRGSQETQYF.